This T cell receptor beta chain derives from a study of early T cells in non-severe SARS-CoV-2 infection. Study context: Bulk RNA taken from unsorted whole blood was sequenced, leaving chains unpaired.

The study's findings and limits: The matching step, a VDJdb search, favored anti-spike CD8 responses and missed private and CD4 specificities.

Unique molecular identifiers tagged individual cDNA molecules. TCRdb re-analysed the 5' RACE reads in MiXCR, keeping a single row per CDR3 protein. The table includes some 49,000 distinct CDR3 sequences, around 11% detected once. Notes on this clonotype: Its cognate antigen is unknown.

This CDR3 has 17 amino acids. Germline assignment: CDR1 MNHNY and CDR2 SVGAGI (reference sequence). The ends were cut back, 2 bases at V and 2 bases at J, with 15 bases in the middle. Sequencing was done on a sample of whole blood. This TCR derives from an adult who was a healthcare worker with PCR-confirmed SARS-CoV-2 infection or an uninfected control (not recorded which). This chain joins TRBV6-6 and TRBJ1-4; D ambiguous. The CDR3 DNA is TGTGCCAGCAGTTACGGGAGGGCGCATAGGACTAATGAAAAACTGTTTTTT. Translation gives CASSYGRAHRTNEKLFF.